What follows is one T cell receptor (beta chain) and its context. There are 17 residues in the CDR3. Trimming stripped 3 bases from V and 2 bases from J, with 16 bases between. Germline CDR1 is SGHTA and CDR2 is FQGTGA. These data originate in a study of blood T cell repertoires in COVID-19. Method: immunoSEQ multiplex PCR; TCRdb's copy keeps in-frame clones and lacks some. The sample contains about 130,000 clones, around 86% of which appear only once. The chain uses TRBV7-3 and TRBJ2-2, with a possible D match to TRBD2 (6 bases). Sequencing used peripheral blood. This clonotype was obtained from a man at least 80 years old with active or convalescent COVID-19. In DNA, the CDR3 is TGTGCCAGCAGCTTGCCAACCGGGACTGCCAACACCGGGGAGCTGTTTTTT. This translates into CASSLPTGTANTGELFF.